A selection of T cell receptor beta chains follows, all from one sample in a study of shared clonotypes between healthy human individuals. Assay used: immunoSEQ multiplex PCR; TCRdb lists only in-frame clones, some missing. The sample consists of some 2 million clones, around 96% of them appearing once. The specimen was naive CD8+ T cells sorted from blood. Receptor source: a man aged 18-30 years in good health. The CDR3 runs from the conserved cysteine through the conserved F or W. D genes are given only for firm matches. Expanded clones are given a class, and other clones once, few, many or no size at all.

j_call,v_call,clone_size,d_call,cdr3_nt,cdr3_aa
TRBJ1-1,TRBV5-6,-,-,TGTGCCAGCAGCTTTACCCGGGGCACTGAAGCTTTCTTT,CASSFTRGTEAFF
TRBJ1-1,TRBV27,-,-,TGTGCCAGCACCCCTGGTACGGGGAACACTGAAGCTTTCTTT,CASTPGTGNTEAFF
TRBJ2-7,TRBV10-2,-,-,TGCGCCAGCAGTGAACACGGACTAACCTACGAGCAGTACTTC,CASSEHGLTYEQYF
TRBJ2-7,TRBV12-5,-,TRBD2,TGTGCTAGTGGTGCTAGCGGGGCTACCTACGAGCAGTACTTC,CASGASGATYEQYF
TRBJ2-5,TRBV25-1,-,TRBD2,TGTGCCGTTAGCGGGGGGGCCGGTACCCAGACCCAGTACTTC,CAVSGGAGTQTQYF
TRBJ1-2,TRBV15,-,TRBD1,TGTGCCACTGGGACAGGGGAGGGCTATGGCTACACCTTC,CATGTGEGYGYTF
TRBJ2-1,TRBV4-3,once,TRBD2,TGCGCCAGCAGCCAAGATCCCCTAGCGGGAGAAGGCGATGAGCAGTTCTTC,CASSQDPLAGEGDEQFF
TRBJ2-2,TRBV11-2,-,TRBD2,TGTGCCAGCAGCTTAGATCTAAACGGGGGGGCCGGGGAGCTGTTTTTT,CASSLDLNGGAGELFF
TRBJ1-2,TRBV19,-,-,TGTGCCAGTAGCGGGATGGGCTATGGCTACACCTTC,CASSGMGYGYTF
TRBJ2-3,TRBV14,-,-,TGTGCCAGCAGCCATCCCTTAGCGGCAGATACGCAGTATTTT,CASSHPLAADTQYF
TRBJ1-5,TRBV30,-,-,TGTGCCTGGAGTGTCGGACAGAGCAATCAGCCCCAGCATTTT,CAWSVGQSNQPQHF
TRBJ2-3,TRBV5-1,-,TRBD2,TGCGCCAGCAACGAATATAGCGGGGCGGCAGATACGCAGTATTTT,CASNEYSGAADTQYF
TRBJ2-7,TRBV6-1,-,-,TGTGCCAGCAGTGAATACCAGGGTCTTCCCTACGAGCAGTACTTC,CASSEYQGLPYEQYF
TRBJ1-2,TRBV28,-,-,TGTGCCAGCAGTTTATCGGAAAGGGGCGGCTACACCTTC,CASSLSERGGYTF
TRBJ2-1,TRBV10-1,-,TRBD2,TGCGCCAGCAGTGAGGGCGGGAGTGTGAATGAGCAGTTCTTC,CASSEGGSVNEQFF
TRBJ1-1,TRBV2,-,TRBD1,TGTGCCAGCAGTGCTCGGGACAGGTCGGACACTGAAGCTTTCTTT,CASSARDRSDTEAFF
TRBJ2-5,TRBV5-4,-,-,TGTGCCAGCAGCTTGGGCGGTAGCGAGGAGACCCAGTACTTC,CASSLGGSEETQYF
TRBJ2-3,TRBV4-3,once,-,TGCGCCAGCAGCCAAGATTACATGTCTAGCACAGATACGCAGTATTTT,CASSQDYMSSTDTQYF
TRBJ1-5,TRBV19,-,-,TGTGCCAGTACGCGGCAGGGGTGGAATATGAATCAGCCCCAGCATTTT,CASTRQGWNMNQPQHF
TRBJ2-7,TRBV13,-,TRBD1,TGTGCCAGCAGCTCCCGACAGGGGTACGAGCAGTACTTC,CASSSRQGYEQYF
TRBJ2-7,TRBV5-4,-,TRBD2,TGTGCCAGCAGCCGAAGGGGGCTAGCGGGAGACGAGCAGTACTTC,CASSRRGLAGDEQYF
TRBJ2-2,TRBV6-1,-,-,TGTGCCAGCAGTCCGCCTAGTCTGGGGTCCGGGGAGCTGTTTTTT,CASSPPSLGSGELFF
TRBJ1-5,TRBV5-6,once,-,TGTGCCAGCAGCATATGGGGAGGTGGGGGTCAGCCCCAGCATTTT,CASSIWGGGGQPQHF
TRBJ2-5,TRBV27,-,TRBD1,TGTGCCAGCAGTTTTCAGGGGGTCCAAGAGACCCAGTACTTC,CASSFQGVQETQYF
TRBJ2-1,TRBV6-5,-,TRBD2,TGTGCCAGCAATTCCGGGGGGGGGCCCTTCAGTGAGCAGTTCTTC,CASNSGGGPFSEQFF
TRBJ2-1,TRBV9,-,-,TGTGCCAGCAGCGTGCCCATGAGCAATGAGCAGTTCTTC,CASSVPMSNEQFF
TRBJ2-5,TRBV12-5,-,-,TGTGCTAGTGCCCTATGGGAGACCCAGTACTTC,CASALWETQYF
TRBJ1-3,TRBV11-2,once,-,TGTGCCAGCAGCTTAGATTCCACCTCTGGAAACACCATATATTTT,CASSLDSTSGNTIYF
TRBJ2-5,TRBV5-6,-,-,TGTGCCAGCCGGGGTGGTATCTGGAACTTC,CASRGGIWNF
TRBJ2-1,TRBV27,-,-,TGTGCCAGTCAAGCTGGGTACAATGAGCAGTTCTTC,CASQAGYNEQFF
TRBJ2-1,TRBV5-1,-,-,TGCGCCAGCAACTTATGGGGGGCCTCCTACAATGAGCAGTTCTTC,CASNLWGASYNEQFF
TRBJ1-2,TRBV2,-,-,TGTGCCAGCAGTGAATCCGCAGGGAGAGGTGGCTACACCTTC,CASSESAGRGGYTF
TRBJ2-1,TRBV5-6,-,-,TGTGCCAGCAGCTTGGCTAGCGTTATTGAGCAGTTCTTC,CASSLASVIEQFF
TRBJ2-3,TRBV4-3,-,TRBD2,TGCGCCAGCAGCGACCGAGGCGGGAGGTTAAATACGCAGTATTTT,CASSDRGGRLNTQYF
TRBJ2-7,TRBV27,once,-,TGTGCCAGCAGTTTCGCAGTTAGCTACGAGCAGTACTTC,CASSFAVSYEQYF
TRBJ2-1,TRBV15,-,-,TGTGCCACCAGCGGGTCAGGGGAGAACAATGAGCAGTTCTTC,CATSGSGENNEQFF
TRBJ2-7,TRBV10-1,few,-,TGCGCCAGCAGTGATGGTACGGAGAGCTCCTACGAGCAGTACTTC,CASSDGTESSYEQYF
TRBJ2-7,TRBV6-5,-,TRBD2,TGTGCCAGCAGTTCTTTAGCGGGAAGCTCCTACGAGCAGTACTTC,CASSSLAGSSYEQYF
TRBJ1-2,TRBV10-2,once,TRBD1,TGCGCCAGCAGTATTAGAGAAGAGGGACAGGGGAATCGACTTAACTATGGCTACACCTTC,CASSIREEGQGNRLNYGYTF
TRBJ1-1,TRBV2,-,-,TGTGCCAGCATTTCAGGGAACACTGAAGCTTTCTTT,CASISGNTEAFF
TRBJ2-5,TRBV5-4,-,-,TGTGCCAGCAGCTTGTGGCCGGAAGAGACCCAGTACTTC,CASSLWPEETQYF
TRBJ1-1,TRBV10-3,-,-,TGTGCCATCAGTGACCAAGGCACTGAAGCTTTCTTT,CAISDQGTEAFF
TRBJ2-5,TRBV9,-,TRBD2,TGTGCCAGCAGCGTTAACCCGGGACTAGCGGGAGAGGTAACGAAGACCCAGTACTTC,CASSVNPGLAGEVTKTQYF
TRBJ2-7,TRBV10-3,-,-,TGTGCCATCAGTGAAGGCGGGCAGGGCGCCTACGAGCAGTACTTC,CAISEGGQGAYEQYF
TRBJ2-2,TRBV6-5,once,-,TGTGCCATCCGGGACCGTCACACCGGGGAGCTGTTTTTT,CAIRDRHTGELFF
TRBJ2-1,TRBV7-2,-,-,TGTGCCAGCAGCTTAGACAGCTCCTACAATGAGCAGTTCTTC,CASSLDSSYNEQFF
TRBJ2-2,TRBV30,-,TRBD2,TGTGCCTGGAGTGTGTGGCGGGAGATTCGTAACGGGGAGCTGTTTTTT,CAWSVWREIRNGELFF
TRBJ1-1,TRBV27,-,TRBD1,TGTGCCAGCAGTCAGGGGGGGGGCACTGAAGCTTTCTTT,CASSQGGGTEAFF